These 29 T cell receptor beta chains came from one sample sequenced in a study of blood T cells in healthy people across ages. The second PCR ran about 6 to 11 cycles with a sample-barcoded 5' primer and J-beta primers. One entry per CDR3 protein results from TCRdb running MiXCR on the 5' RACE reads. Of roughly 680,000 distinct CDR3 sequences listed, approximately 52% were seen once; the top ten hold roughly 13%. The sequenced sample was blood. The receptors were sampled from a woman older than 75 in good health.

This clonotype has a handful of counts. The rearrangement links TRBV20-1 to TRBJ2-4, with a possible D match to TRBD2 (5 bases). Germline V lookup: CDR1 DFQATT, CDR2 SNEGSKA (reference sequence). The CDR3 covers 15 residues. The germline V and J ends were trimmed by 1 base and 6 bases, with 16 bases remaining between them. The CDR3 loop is CSARGAPSRVNIQYF. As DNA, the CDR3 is TGCAGTGCTAGAGGGGCCCCTAGCCGGGTAAACATTCAGTACTTC.

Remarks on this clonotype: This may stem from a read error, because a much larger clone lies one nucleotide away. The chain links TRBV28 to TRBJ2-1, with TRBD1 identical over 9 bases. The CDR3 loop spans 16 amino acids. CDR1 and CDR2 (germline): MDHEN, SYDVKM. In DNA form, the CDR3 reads TGTGCCAGCAGTCCTTCCGGGACAGGGATGTACAATGAGCAGATCTTC. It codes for CASSPSGTGMYNEQIF.

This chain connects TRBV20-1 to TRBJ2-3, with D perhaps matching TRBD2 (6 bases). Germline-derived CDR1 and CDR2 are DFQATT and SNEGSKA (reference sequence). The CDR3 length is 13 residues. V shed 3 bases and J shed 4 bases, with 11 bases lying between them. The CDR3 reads CSAREGFSDTQYF. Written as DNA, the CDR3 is TGCAGTGCTAGGGAGGGGTTCTCAGATACGCAGTATTTT.

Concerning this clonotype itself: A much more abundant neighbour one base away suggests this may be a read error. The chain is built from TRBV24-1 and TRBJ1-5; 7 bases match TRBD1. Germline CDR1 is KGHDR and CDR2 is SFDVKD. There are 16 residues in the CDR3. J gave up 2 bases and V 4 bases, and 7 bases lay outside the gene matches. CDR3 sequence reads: CATSEGRGAGNQPQHF. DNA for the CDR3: TGTGCCACCAGTGAGGGCAGGGGGGCTGGCAATCAGCCCCAGCATTTT.

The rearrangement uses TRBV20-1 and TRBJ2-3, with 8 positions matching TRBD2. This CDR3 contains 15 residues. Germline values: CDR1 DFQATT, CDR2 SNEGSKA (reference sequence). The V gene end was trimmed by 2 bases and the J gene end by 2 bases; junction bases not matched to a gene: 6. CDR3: CSARPLAGITDTQYF. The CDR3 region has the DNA TGCAGTGCTAGACCCCTAGCGGGCATCACAGATACGCAGTATTTT.

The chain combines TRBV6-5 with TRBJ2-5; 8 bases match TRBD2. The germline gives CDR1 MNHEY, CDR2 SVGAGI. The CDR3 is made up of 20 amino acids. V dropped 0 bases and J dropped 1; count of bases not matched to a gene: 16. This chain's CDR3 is CASSYSLTAVSGGPQETQYF. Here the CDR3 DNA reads TGTGCCAGCAGTTACTCGCTCACTGCGGTGAGCGGGGGCCCCCAAGAGACCCAGTACTTC.

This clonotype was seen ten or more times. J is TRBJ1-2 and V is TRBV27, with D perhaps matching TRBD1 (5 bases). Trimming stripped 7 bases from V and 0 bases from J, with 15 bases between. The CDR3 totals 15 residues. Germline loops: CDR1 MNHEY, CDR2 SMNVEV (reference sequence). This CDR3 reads CASKRDGLANYGYTF. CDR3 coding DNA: TGTGCCAGCAAAAGGGACGGACTAGCTAACTATGGCTACACCTTC.

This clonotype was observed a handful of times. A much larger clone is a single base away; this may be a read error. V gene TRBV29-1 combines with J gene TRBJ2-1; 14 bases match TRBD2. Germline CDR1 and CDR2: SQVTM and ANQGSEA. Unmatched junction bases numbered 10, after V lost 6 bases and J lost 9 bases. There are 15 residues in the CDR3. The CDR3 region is CSVVPGLAGVSEQFF. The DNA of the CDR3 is TGCAGCGTCGTACCGGGACTAGCGGGAGTCAGTGAGCAGTTCTTC.

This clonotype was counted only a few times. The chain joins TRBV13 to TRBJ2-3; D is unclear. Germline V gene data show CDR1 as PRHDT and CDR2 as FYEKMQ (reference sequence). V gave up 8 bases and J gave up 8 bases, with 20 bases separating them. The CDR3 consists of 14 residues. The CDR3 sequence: CASSGPNPQSTQYF. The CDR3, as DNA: TGTGCCAGCTCCGGGCCAAACCCCCAAAGTACGCAGTATTTT.

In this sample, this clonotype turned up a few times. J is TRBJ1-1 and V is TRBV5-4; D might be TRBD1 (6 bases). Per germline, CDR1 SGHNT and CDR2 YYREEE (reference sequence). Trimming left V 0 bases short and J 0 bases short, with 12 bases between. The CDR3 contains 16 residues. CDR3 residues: CASSLAGGGLNTEAFF. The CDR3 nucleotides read TGTGCCAGCAGCTTGGCGGGGGGCGGCTTGAACACTGAAGCTTTCTTT.

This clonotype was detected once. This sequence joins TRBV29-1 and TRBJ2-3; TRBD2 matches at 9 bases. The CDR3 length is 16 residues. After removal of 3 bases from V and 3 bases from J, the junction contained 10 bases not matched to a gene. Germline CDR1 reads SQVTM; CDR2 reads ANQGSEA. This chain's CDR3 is CSVDAASGVNTDTQYF. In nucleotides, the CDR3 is TGCAGCGTTGATGCGGCTAGCGGGGTGAATACAGATACGCAGTATTTT.

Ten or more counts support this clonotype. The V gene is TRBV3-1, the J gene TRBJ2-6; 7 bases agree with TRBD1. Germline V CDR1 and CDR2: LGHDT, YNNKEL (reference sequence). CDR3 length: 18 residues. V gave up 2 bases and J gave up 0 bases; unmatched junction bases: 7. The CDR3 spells CASSQTGTVFSGANVLTF. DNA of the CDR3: TGTGCCAGCAGCCAAACCGGGACAGTTTTCTCTGGGGCCAACGTCCTGACTTTC.

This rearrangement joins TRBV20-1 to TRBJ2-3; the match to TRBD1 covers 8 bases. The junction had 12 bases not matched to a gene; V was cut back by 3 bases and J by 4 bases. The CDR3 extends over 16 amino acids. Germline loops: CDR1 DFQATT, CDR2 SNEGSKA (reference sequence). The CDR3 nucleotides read TGCAGTGCTAGTTCCCCGTTTGCAGGGGGCCCAGATACGCAGTATTTT. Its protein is CSASSPFAGGPDTQYF.

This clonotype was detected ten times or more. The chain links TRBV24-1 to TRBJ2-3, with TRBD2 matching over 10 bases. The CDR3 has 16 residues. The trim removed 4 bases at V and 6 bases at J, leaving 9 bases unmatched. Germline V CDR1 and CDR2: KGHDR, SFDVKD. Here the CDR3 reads CATSDPASGSRDTQYF. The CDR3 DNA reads TGTGCCACCAGTGACCCTGCTAGCGGGAGTAGGGATACGCAGTATTTT.

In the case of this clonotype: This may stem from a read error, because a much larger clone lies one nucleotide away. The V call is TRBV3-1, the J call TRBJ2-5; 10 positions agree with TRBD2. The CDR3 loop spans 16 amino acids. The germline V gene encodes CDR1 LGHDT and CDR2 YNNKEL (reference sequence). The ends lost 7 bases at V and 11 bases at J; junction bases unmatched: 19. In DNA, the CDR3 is TGTGCCAGCAAGTCTAGCGGGGGATCCCCCTACAATGAGCAGTACTTC. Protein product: CASKSSGGSPYNEQYF.

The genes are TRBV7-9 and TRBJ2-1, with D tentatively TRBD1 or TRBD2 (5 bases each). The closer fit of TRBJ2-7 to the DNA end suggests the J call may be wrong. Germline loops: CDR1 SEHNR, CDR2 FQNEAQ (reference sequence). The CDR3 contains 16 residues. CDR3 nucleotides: TGTGCCAGCAGCTTAGACGGGGACCCCCCCTACAATGAGCAGTACTTC. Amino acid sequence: CASSLDGDPPYNEQYF.

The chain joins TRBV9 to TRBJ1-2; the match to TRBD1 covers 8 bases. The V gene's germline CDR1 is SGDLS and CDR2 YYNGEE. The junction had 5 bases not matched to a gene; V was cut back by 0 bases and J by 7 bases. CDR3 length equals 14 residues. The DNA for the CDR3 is TGTGCCAGCAGCGTAGGGCAGGGGGCGCGTGGCTACACCTTC. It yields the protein CASSVGQGARGYTF.

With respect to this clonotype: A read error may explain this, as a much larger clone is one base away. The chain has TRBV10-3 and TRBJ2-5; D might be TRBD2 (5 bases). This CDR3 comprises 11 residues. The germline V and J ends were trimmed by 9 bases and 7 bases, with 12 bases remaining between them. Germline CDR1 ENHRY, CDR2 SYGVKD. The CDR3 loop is CAMGEIATQYF. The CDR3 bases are TGTGCCATGGGAGAAATTGCGACCCAGTACTTC.

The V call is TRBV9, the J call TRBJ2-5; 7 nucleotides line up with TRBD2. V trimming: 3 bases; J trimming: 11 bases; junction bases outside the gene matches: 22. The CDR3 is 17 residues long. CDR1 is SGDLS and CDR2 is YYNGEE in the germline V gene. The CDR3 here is CASSERGTTGSYNEQYF. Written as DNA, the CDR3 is TGTGCCAGCAGCGAGAGAGGGACTACAGGCTCTTACAATGAGCAGTACTTC.

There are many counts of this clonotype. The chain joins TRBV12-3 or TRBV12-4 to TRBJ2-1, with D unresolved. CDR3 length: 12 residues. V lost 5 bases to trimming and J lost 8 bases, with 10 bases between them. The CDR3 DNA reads TGTGCCAGCAGTGCTCTTTCGGATGAGCAGTTCTTC. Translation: CASSALSDEQFF.

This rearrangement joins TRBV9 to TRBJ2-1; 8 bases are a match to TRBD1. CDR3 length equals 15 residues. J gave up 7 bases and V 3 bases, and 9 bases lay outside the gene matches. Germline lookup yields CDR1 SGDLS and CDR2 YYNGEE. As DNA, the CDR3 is TGTGCCAGCAGCGCCAGGGGGCTAGTAGGGAATGAGCAGTTCTTC. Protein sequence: CASSARGLVGNEQFF.

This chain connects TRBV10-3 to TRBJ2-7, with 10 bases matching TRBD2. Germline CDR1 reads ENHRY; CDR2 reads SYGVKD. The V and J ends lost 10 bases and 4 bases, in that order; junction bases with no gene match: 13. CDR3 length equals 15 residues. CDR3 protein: CATGTSVNQAYEQYF. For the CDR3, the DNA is TGTGCCACCGGGACTAGCGTAAACCAGGCGTACGAGCAGTACTTC.

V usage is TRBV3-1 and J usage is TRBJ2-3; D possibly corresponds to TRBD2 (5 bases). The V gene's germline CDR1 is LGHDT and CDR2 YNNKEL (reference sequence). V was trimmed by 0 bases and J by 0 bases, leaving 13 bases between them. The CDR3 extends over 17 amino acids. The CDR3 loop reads CASSQDFRTGSTDTQYF. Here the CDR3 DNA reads TGTGCCAGCAGCCAAGATTTCCGGACGGGGAGCACAGATACGCAGTATTTT.

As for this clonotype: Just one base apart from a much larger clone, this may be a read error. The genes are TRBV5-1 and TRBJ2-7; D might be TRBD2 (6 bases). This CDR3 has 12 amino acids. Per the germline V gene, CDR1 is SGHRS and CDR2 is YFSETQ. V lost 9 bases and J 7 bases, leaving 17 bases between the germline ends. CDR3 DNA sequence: TGCGCCACGGGAGACGTAACGAATGAGCAGTACTTC. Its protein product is CATGDVTNEQYF.

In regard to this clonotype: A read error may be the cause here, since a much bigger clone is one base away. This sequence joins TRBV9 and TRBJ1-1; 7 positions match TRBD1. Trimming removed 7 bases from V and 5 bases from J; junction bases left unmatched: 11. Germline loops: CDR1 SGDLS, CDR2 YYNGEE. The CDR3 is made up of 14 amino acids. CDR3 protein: CASGEGAKGTEAFF. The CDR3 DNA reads TGTGCCAGCGGTGAGGGGGCGAAAGGTACTGAAGCTTTCTTT.

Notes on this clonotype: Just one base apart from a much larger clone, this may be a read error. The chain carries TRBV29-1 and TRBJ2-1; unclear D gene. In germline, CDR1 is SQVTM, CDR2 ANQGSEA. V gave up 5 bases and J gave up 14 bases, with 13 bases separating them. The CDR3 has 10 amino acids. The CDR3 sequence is CSVLHTVEFF. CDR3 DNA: TGCAGCGTTCTGCACACAGTCGAGTTCTTC.

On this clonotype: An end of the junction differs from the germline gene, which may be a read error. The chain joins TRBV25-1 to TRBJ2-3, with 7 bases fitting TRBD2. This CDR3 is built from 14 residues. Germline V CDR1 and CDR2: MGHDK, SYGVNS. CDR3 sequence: CVSSEYGGGDTQYF. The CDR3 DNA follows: TGTGTCAGCAGTGAATATGGGGGGGGAGATACGCAGTATTTT.

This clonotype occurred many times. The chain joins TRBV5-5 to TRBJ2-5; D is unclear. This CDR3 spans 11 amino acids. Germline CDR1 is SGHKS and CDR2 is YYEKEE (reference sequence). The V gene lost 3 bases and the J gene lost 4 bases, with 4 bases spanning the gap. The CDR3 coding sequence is TGTGCCAGCAGCTGGAGAGAGACCCAGTACTTC. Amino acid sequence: CASSWRETQYF.

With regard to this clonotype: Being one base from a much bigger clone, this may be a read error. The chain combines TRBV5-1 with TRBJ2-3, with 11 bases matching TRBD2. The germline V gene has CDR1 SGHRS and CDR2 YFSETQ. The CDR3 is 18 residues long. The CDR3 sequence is CASGEGPSGGTSTGTQYF. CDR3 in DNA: TGCGCCAGCGGCGAGGGTCCTAGCGGGGGGACTAGCACAGGTACGCAGTATTTT.